This T cell receptor beta chain was sequenced in a study of STAT3 mutations in large granular lymphocyte leukemia. The study's findings and limits: TCR clonotype switching after therapy occurred in about 35% of the 18 patients. In some patients, a small highly pathogenic clone possibly went undetected. Clonal expansion was inferred from samples taken at other timepoints. Treatment regimens differed across patients between samplings. In T-cell large granular lymphocyte leukemia, about half of patients showed multiple immunodominant subclonotypes.

The table came from immunoSEQ multiplex PCR; TCRdb's copy has only in-frame clones and leaves some out. This table has about 42,000 clones, about three quarters appearing once. Notes on this clone: The target antigen is unknown.

The trim removed 6 bases at V and 3 bases at J, leaving 4 bases unmatched. Germline-derived CDR1 and CDR2 are MNHEY and SVGAGI. This CDR3 comprises 15 residues. The sequenced material came from PBMCs. This sequence joins TRBV6-5 and TRBJ2-1, with 11 bases matching TRBD2. The source of this sequence is a human donor with T large granular lymphocyte leukemia. Some clones in this sample may be carry-over from other donors' samples. The CDR3 sequence: CASSGGTSGYNEQFF. The DNA for the CDR3 is TGTGCCAGCAGCGGAGGGACTAGCGGCTACAATGAGCAGTTCTTC.